The 24 T cell receptor beta chains presented below share a single source sample, sequenced in a study of prognosis after radiotherapy for stage I lung cancer. Amplicons of TCR beta CDR3 were generated from genomic DNA by two-round multiplex PCR. Initially, in first-round PCR, primers specific to each TRBV and TRBJ gene were used. TCRdb reanalysed the multiplex PCR reads using MiXCR and keeps one entry per CDR3 protein. The sample shows some 14,000 distinct CDR3 sequences, 50% of them seen only once. Material: PBMCs, obtained before or after stereotactic body radiation therapy (not recorded which). Receptors were obtained from a donor over 45 with non-small cell lung cancer.

This clonotype was recorded many times. This chain uses TRBV3-1 with TRBJ2-2, with D tentatively TRBD2 (7 bases). The CDR3 contains 17 residues. Germline loops: CDR1 LGHDT, CDR2 YNNKEL (reference sequence). Trimming stripped 6 bases from V and 3 bases from J, with 20 bases between. DNA of the CDR3: TGTGCCAGCAGAGTAGAGGGGGGGGGCTCAGACACCGGGGAGCTGTTTTTT. It yields the protein CASRVEGGGSDTGELFF.

The gene calls are TRBV20-1 and TRBJ2-1; the match to TRBD1 covers 9 bases. The CDR3 loop spans 16 amino acids. Germline V gene data show CDR1 as DFQATT and CDR2 as SNEGSKA (reference sequence). V trimming: 5 bases; J trimming: 7 bases; junction bases outside the gene matches: 15. Written as DNA, the CDR3 is TGCAGTGCTTCTGCCCGACCGGGACAGGGTCGGAATGAGCAGTTCTTC. It is translated as CSASARPGQGRNEQFF.

V usage is TRBV20-1 and J usage is TRBJ2-3, with TRBD2 matching 12 bases. From germline, CDR1 is DFQATT and CDR2 SNEGSKA (reference sequence). The V and J ends lost 5 bases and 2 bases, in that order; junction bases with no gene match: 2. This CDR3 contains 14 residues. CDR3 sequence (DNA): TGCAGTGCTCTAGCGGGGGGGCCCACAGATACGCAGTATTTT. It encodes CSALAGGPTDTQYF.

Points on this clonotype: Since no conserved phenylalanine or tryptophan closes the CDR3, a read error is the likely cause. No DNA is shown, since the ends of the CDR3 on it are uncertain; the CDR3 is the one TCRdb lists. The chain combines TRBV12-3 or TRBV12-4 with TRBJ2-7; TRBD2 was called by the table and not checked on the DNA. The CDR3 has 15 amino acids, counting both end residues. CDR3 residues: CASSLGLAGALDHYL.

The chain links TRBV28 to TRBJ2-5; the D is unclear. The CDR3 has 12 amino acids. V lost 5 bases and J lost 5, with 9 bases in between. Looked up from germline, CDR1 is MDHEN and CDR2 is SYDVKM. The CDR3 DNA reads as TGTGCCAGCAGTACAGCCGGGGAGACCCAGTACTTC. It codes for CASSTAGETQYF. Full variable domain (missing parts from reference TRBV28 and TRBJ2-5): DVKVTQSSRYLVKRTGEKVFLECVQDMDHENMFWYRQDPGLGLRLIYFSYDVKMKEKGDIPEGYSVSREKKERFSLILESASTNQTSMYLCASSTAGETQYFGPGTRLLVL.

This clonotype was seen ten or more times. V gene TRBV28 combines with J gene TRBJ2-3; 7 bases line up with TRBD2. V lost 3 bases, J lost 0 bases, and 12 bases stayed unmatched. CDR1 is MDHEN and CDR2 is SYDVKM in the germline V gene. The CDR3 has 18 residues. The CDR3 nucleotides are TGTGCCAGCAGTTTCCCTGGGAGGGAGGAGGGAAGCACAGATACGCAGTATTTT. Its translation: CASSFPGREEGSTDTQYF.

The CDR3, as DNA: TGTGCCAGCAGCCACAGTATTGGACAGGCAGGCTTCTACGAGCAGTACTTC. Translating gives CASSHSIGQAGFYEQYF. This rearrangement joins TRBV7-9 to TRBJ2-7; 7 positions agree with TRBD1. V was pared by 5 bases and J by 3 bases, with 16 bases of the junction left unmatched. CDR1 and CDR2 (germline): SEHNR, FQNEAQ (reference sequence). This CDR3 is built from 17 residues.

The gene calls are TRBV19 and TRBJ2-2; possibly TRBD1 for D (6 bases). Germline CDR1 LNHDA, CDR2 SQIVND (reference sequence). Trimming pared 5 bases from V and 4 bases from J, leaving 11 bases between. CDR3 length: 14 residues. CDR3 DNA: TGTGCCAGTAGTTTACAGGGTGGCACCGGGGAGCTGTTTTTT. This gives the protein CASSLQGGTGELFF.

This clonotype was observed many times. V is TRBV5-1 and J is TRBJ2-3, with 12 bases that match TRBD2. Germline V gives CDR1 SGHRS, CDR2 YFSETQ. V was clipped by 0 bases and J by 4 bases; unmatched bases: 3. The CDR3 consists of 16 residues. The CDR3 spells CASSLGLAGDSDTQYF. CDR3 DNA: TGCGCCAGCAGCTTGGGACTAGCGGGGGATTCAGATACGCAGTATTTT.

Here the CDR3 reads CASSLELLSSGANVLTF. CDR3 sequence (DNA): TGTGCCAGCAGTCTCGAACTTCTCAGCTCTGGGGCCAACGTCCTGACTTTC. The chain employs TRBV6-4 and TRBJ2-6, with D unresolved. Germline CDR1 MRHNA, CDR2 SNTAGT. The V and J ends lost 5 bases and 0 bases respectively, with 14 bases between them. The CDR3 contains 17 residues.

This clonotype was counted ten times or more. The V and J genes are TRBV5-1 and TRBJ2-5, with TRBD1 matching 7 bases. The CDR3 loop spans 15 amino acids. The germline V gene has CDR1 SGHRS and CDR2 YFSETQ. Losses at the gene ends were 4 bases for V and 1 base for J; bases not matched to a gene: 7. This CDR3 is CASSPDRVGQETQYF. The CDR3 DNA is TGCGCCAGCAGCCCAGACAGGGTAGGCCAAGAGACCCAGTACTTC.

Notes on this clonotype: The likely explanation is a read error, given a far larger clone one base away. This sequence joins TRBV6-2 or TRBV6-3 and TRBJ2-7, with TRBD1 matching 9 bases. After removal of 2 bases from V and 3 bases from J, the junction contained 5 bases not matched to a gene. CDR1 and CDR2 from the germline V gene are MNHEY and SVGEGT. The CDR3 has 15 residues. The CDR3, as DNA: TGTGCCAGCAGTTACCGCGACAGGGGGTGCTACGAGCAGTACTTC. Protein sequence: CASSYRDRGCYEQYF.

There are a few counts of this clonotype. This likely traces to a read error, being one base from a far larger clone. The chain has TRBV6-5 and TRBJ2-7, with D possibly being TRBD2 (6 bases). Trimming shortened V by 2 bases and J by 1 base, and 12 bases separated the two germline ends. Looked up from germline, CDR1 is MNHEY and CDR2 is SVGAGI. The CDR3 is 15 amino acids. CDR3 loop: CASSYPDAGSYEQYF. The CDR3 DNA is TGTGCCAGCAGTTACCCCGACGCGGGGTCCTACGAGCAGTACTTC.

V is TRBV11-2 and J is TRBJ2-1; maybe TRBD2 (6 bases). CDR1 and CDR2 from the germline V gene are SGHAT and FQNNGV. The V end was cut by 2 bases, the J end by 2 bases, with 22 bases between. The length of the CDR3 is 19 residues. Written as DNA, the CDR3 is TGTGCCAGCAGCTTAAATTCCGGAGTCGCGGGAAGGACCTACAATGAGCAGTTCTTC. It is translated as CASSLNSGVAGRTYNEQFF. The variable domain in full, completed from reference TRBV11-2 and TRBJ2-1, reads EAGVAQSPRYKIIEKRQSVAFWCNPISGHATLYWYQQILGQGPKLLIQFQNNGVVDDSQLPKDRFSAERLKGVDSTLKIQPAKLEDSAVYLCASSLNSGVAGRTYNEQFFGPGTRLTVL.

By sample share, this clonotype is medium-sized (0.01 to 0.1%). The chain joins TRBV9 to TRBJ2-7; 9 bases are a match to TRBD1. With 4 bases clipped from V and 2 bases from J, the junction kept 10 bases outside the gene matches. The CDR3 contains 16 residues. Germline V CDR1 and CDR2: SGDLS, YYNGEE. The CDR3 DNA follows: TGTGCCAGCAGCACCGACGGGACAGGGAATACCTACGAGCAGTACTTC. It yields the protein CASSTDGTGNTYEQYF. The entire variable domain, with the rest obtained from reference TRBV9 and TRBJ2-7, is as follows: DSGVTQTPKHLITATGQRVTLRCSPRSGDLSVYWYQQSLDQGLQFLIQYYNGEERAKGNILERFSAQQFPDLHSELNLSSLELGDSALYFCASSTDGTGNTYEQYFGPGTRLTVT.

A single count supports this clonotype. The V call is TRBV2, the J call TRBJ2-7, with D hard to call. Between the trimmed V and J ends, which lost 10 bases and 6 bases, there was a span of 25 bases. This CDR3 region has 15 residues. In germline, CDR1 is SNHLY, CDR2 FYNNEI. CDR3 nucleotides: TGTGCCACTTCGATCTCCGCGGAATCTCCTAGCGAGCAGTACTTC. Protein: CATSISAESPSEQYF. The full variable domain, its missing parts supplied by reference TRBV2 and TRBJ2-7, is EPEVTQTPSHQVTQMGQEVILRCVPISNHLYFYWYRQILGQKVEFLVSFYNNEISEKSEIFDDQFSVERPDGSNFTLKIRSTKLEDSAMYFCATSISAESPSEQYFGPGTRLTVT.

This clonotype ranks as medium-sized. This chain links TRBV28 with TRBJ1-1; no definite D call. The CDR3 loop spans 14 amino acids. V lost 2 bases and J 3 bases, leaving 10 bases between the germline ends. Germline CDR1 MDHEN, CDR2 SYDVKM. The CDR3: CASSLVQTHTEAFF. In nucleotides, the CDR3 is TGTGCCAGCAGTTTAGTTCAAACTCACACTGAAGCTTTCTTT.

This chain uses TRBV6-6 with TRBJ2-3; D is perhaps TRBD1 (6 bases). CDR3 length: 16 residues. In germline, CDR1 is MNHNY, CDR2 SVGAGI (reference sequence). V was clipped by 0 bases and J by 3 bases, with 13 bases between them. This chain's CDR3 is CASSYSTGICTDTQYF. For the CDR3, the DNA is TGTGCCAGCAGTTACTCGACAGGAATCTGTACAGATACGCAGTATTTT.

This chain uses TRBV20-1 with TRBJ1-5; D call uncertain. The CDR3 runs 16 residues. Trimming cost V 0 bases and J 6 bases, with 18 bases left between them. Germline V lookup: CDR1 DFQATT, CDR2 SNEGSKA (reference sequence). CDR3 DNA sequence: TGCAGTGCTAGAGATCGAACGGGAGGGAGAGGTCAGCCCCAGCATTTT. This codes for CSARDRTGGRGQPQHF.

The chain couples TRBV13 to TRBJ2-7; possible D gene TRBD2, 5 bases. With 3 bases removed from V and 5 bases from J, the gap between germline ends came to 20 bases. This CDR3 comprises 16 residues. Germline V gives CDR1 PRHDT, CDR2 FYEKMQ (reference sequence). CDR3 amino acids: CASSFLSSQSRDEQYF. The CDR3 bases are TGTGCCAGCAGCTTTTTATCTAGCCAATCGAGGGACGAGCAGTACTTC.

This clonotype has at least ten counts. This chain uses TRBV2 with TRBJ2-7, with a tentative D call TRBD1 (5 bases). V was trimmed by 7 bases and J by 2 bases, leaving 18 bases between them. The CDR3 covers 15 residues. CDR1 and CDR2 (germline): SNHLY, FYNNEI. CDR3 in DNA: TGTGCCAGCATCCCGAATAGGGGCCAAACCTACGAGCAGTACTTC. This translates into CASIPNRGQTYEQYF.

This clonotype is medium-sized within its sample. The V call is TRBV6-5, the J call TRBJ2-7; 8 bases line up with TRBD2. V gave up 2 bases and J gave up 2 bases; unmatched junction bases: 5. This CDR3 contains 15 residues. The germline V gene has CDR1 MNHEY and CDR2 SVGAGI. The DNA for the CDR3 is TGTGCCAGCAGTTACGCGAGCGGGAGTACCTACGAGCAGTACTTC. It codes for CASSYASGSTYEQYF.

Concerning this clonotype: Sequence at one end of the junction differs from germline and may be a read error. This chain joins TRBV6-4 and TRBJ1-2; 7 bases fit TRBD1. Germline V gives CDR1 MRHNA, CDR2 SNTAGT. This CDR3 comprises 15 residues. The CDR3 sequence: CSSSYSTGTVCGYTF. The CDR3 region has the DNA TGTTCCAGCAGTTACTCGACCGGGACAGTCTGCGGCTACACCTTC.

This clonotype has a count of ten or more. The rearrangement links TRBV6-1 to TRBJ1-5; D might be TRBD1 (5 bases). V lost 5 bases, J lost 0 bases, and 11 bases lay in between. This CDR3 is 15 amino acids long. The germline CDR1 and CDR2 sequences are MNHNS and SASEGT. The DNA for the CDR3 is TGTGCCAGCAGTCCCGCTGGACATAGCAATCAGCCCCAGCATTTT. Protein product: CASSPAGHSNQPQHF.